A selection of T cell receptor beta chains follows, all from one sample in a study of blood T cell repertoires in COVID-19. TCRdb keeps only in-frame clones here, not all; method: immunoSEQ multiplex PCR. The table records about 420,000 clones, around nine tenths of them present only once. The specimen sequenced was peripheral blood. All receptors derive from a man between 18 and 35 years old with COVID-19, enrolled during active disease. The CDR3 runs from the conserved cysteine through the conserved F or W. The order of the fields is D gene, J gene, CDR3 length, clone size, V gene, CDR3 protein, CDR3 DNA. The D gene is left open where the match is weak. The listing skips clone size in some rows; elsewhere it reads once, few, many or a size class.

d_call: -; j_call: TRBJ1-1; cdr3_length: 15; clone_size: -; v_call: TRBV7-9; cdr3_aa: CASSLAQGMATEAFF; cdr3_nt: TGTGCCAGCAGCTTAGCTCAGGGGATGGCCACTGAAGCTTTCTTT
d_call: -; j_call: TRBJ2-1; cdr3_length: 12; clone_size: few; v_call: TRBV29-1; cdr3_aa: CSVSDTILEQFF; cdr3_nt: TGCAGCGTCAGTGACACAATTCTTGAGCAGTTCTTC
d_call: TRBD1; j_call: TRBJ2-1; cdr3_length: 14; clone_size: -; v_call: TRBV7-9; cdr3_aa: CASRSGTGMNEQFF; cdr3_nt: TGTGCCAGCAGATCCGGGACAGGGATGAATGAGCAGTTCTTC
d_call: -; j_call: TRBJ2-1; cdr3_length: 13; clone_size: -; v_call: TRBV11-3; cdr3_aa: CASSLGGSNEQFF; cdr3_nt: TGTGCCAGCAGCTTGGGGGGATCCAATGAGCAGTTCTTC
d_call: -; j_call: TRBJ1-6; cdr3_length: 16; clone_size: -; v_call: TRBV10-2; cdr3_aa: CASSEYAGQKNSPLHF; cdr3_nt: TGCGCCAGCAGTGAGTATGCAGGACAGAAGAATTCACCCCTCCACTTT
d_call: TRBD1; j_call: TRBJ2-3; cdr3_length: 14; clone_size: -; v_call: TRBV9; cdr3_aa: CASSAGQGGPTQYF; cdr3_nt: TGTGCCAGCAGCGCCGGACAGGGGGGGCCTACGCAGTATTTT
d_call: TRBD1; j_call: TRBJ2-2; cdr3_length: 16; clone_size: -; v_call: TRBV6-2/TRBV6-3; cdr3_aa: CASSYLGQVATGELFF; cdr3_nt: TGTGCCAGCAGTTACTTGGGACAGGTAGCCACCGGGGAGCTGTTTTTT
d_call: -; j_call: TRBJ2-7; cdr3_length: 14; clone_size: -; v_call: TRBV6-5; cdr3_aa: CASTWGRGMGEQYF; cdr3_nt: TGTGCCAGCACCTGGGGCAGGGGAATGGGTGAGCAGTACTTC
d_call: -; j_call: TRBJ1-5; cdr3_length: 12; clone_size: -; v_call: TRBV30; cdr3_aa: CAWDGGNQPQHF; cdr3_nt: TGTGCCTGGGACGGGGGCAATCAGCCCCAGCATTTT
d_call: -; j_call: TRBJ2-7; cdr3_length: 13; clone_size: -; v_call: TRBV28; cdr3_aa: CASRARESYEQYF; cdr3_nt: TGTGCCAGCAGGGCTCGGGAATCCTACGAGCAGTACTTC
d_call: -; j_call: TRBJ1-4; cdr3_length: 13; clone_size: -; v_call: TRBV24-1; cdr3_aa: CATRAAGNEKLFF; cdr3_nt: TGTGCCACCCGGGCCGCGGGAAATGAAAAACTGTTTTTT
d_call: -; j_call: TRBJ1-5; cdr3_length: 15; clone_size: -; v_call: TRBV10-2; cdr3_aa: CASSATGTPGEPQHF; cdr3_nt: TGCGCCAGCAGTGCCACCGGGACACCAGGAGAGCCCCAGCATTTT
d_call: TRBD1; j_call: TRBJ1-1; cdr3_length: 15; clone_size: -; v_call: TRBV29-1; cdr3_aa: CSVTTTQGRNTEAFF; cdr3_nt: TGCAGCGTGACTACCACACAGGGGCGAAACACTGAAGCTTTCTTT
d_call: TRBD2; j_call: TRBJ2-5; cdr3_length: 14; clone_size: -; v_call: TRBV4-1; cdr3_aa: CASSQVAGAETQYF; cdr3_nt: TGCGCCAGCAGCCAAGTTGCGGGAGCGGAGACCCAGTACTTC
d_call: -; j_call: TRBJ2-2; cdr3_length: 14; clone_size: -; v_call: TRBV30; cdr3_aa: CAWNEGRWAGELFF; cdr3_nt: TGTGCCTGGAACGAGGGGAGGTGGGCCGGGGAGCTGTTTTTT
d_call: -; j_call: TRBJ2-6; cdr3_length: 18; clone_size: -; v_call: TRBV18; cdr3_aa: CASSGQTAYLSGANVLTF; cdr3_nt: TGTGCCAGCTCGGGTCAGACAGCTTATCTCTCTGGGGCCAACGTCCTGACTTTC
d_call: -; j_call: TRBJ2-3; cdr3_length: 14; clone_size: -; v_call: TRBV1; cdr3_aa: CTSSQSTSVRTQYF; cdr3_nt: TGCACCAGCAGCCAATCGACTAGTGTTCGTACGCAGTATTTT
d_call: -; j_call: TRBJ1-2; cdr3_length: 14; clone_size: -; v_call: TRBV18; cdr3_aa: CASSSESSNYGYTF; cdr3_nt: TGTGCCAGCTCAAGCGAGAGCTCTAACTATGGCTACACCTTC
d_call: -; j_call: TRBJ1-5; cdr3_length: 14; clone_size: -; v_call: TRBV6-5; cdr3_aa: CASSYSGGNQPQHF; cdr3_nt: TGTGCCAGCAGTTACTCCGGCGGAAATCAGCCCCAGCATTTT
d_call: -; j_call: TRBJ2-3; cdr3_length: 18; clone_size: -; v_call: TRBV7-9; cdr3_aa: CASSSQVRDREGTDTQYF; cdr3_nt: TGTGCCAGCAGCTCCCAAGTCCGCGACAGGGAGGGCACAGATACGCAGTATTTT
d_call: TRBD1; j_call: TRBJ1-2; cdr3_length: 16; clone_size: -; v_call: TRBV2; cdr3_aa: CASSSGQIVGSYGYTF; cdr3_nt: TGTGCCAGCAGTTCGGGACAGATTGTTGGGAGCTATGGCTACACCTTC
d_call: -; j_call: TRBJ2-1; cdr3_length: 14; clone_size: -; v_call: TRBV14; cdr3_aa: CASSQEFRGTEQFF; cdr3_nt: TGTGCCAGCAGCCAAGAGTTTCGGGGAACTGAGCAGTTCTTC